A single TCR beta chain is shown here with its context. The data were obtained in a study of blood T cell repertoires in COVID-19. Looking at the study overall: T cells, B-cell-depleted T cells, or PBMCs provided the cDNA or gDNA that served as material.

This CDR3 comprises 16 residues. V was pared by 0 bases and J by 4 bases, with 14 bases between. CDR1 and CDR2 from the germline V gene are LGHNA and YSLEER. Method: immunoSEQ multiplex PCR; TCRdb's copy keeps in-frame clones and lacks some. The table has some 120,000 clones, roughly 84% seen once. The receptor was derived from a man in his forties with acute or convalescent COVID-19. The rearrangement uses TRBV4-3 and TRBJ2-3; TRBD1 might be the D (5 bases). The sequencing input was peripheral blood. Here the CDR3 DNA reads TGCGCCAGCAGCCAAGAAGGGGCAGGGTTGCCAGATACGCAGTATTTT. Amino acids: CASSQEGAGLPDTQYF.